This T cell receptor beta chain appears in the sequencing data of a study of cytomegalovirus exposure and HLA in healthy donors. Study summary: Inside one of the first data releases sat 80 million to 95 million unique TCRs taken from HLA-typed donors.

A remark on this clone: Antigen unknown.

Study findings and constraints: An Asian-associated ancestry cluster reportedly showed fewer N-insertions than the roughly 670-donor mean in a later analysis. The sole available immune exposure information was CMV serostatus.

The PCR employed 60 Vbeta primers together with 13 Jbeta primers. Profiling relied on immunoSEQ multiplex PCR, and the TCRdb table lists in-frame clones only, not all of them. The sample shows about 160,000 clones, about 86% of them seen only once. The J segment lost 8 bases and the V segment lost 5 bases, leaving 5 bases of the junction unmatched. Germline V CDR1 and CDR2: GTSNPN, SVGIG (reference sequence). This CDR3 comprises 11 residues. The source is a woman between 18 and 29 years old in good health and CMV-seronegative. This chain uses TRBV30 with TRBJ1-2, with 7 bases fitting TRBD1. Source material: PBMCs. The CDR3 DNA is TGTGCCTGGTACAGGGGTTGGGGCTACACCTTC. Protein: CAWYRGWGYTF. Variable domain in full (rest from reference TRBV30 and TRBJ1-2): SQTIHQWPATLVQPVGSPLSLECTVEGTSNPNLYWYRQAAGRGLQLLFYSVGIGQISSEVPQNLSASRPQDRQFILSSKKLLLSDSGFYLCAWYRGWGYTFGSGTRLTVV.